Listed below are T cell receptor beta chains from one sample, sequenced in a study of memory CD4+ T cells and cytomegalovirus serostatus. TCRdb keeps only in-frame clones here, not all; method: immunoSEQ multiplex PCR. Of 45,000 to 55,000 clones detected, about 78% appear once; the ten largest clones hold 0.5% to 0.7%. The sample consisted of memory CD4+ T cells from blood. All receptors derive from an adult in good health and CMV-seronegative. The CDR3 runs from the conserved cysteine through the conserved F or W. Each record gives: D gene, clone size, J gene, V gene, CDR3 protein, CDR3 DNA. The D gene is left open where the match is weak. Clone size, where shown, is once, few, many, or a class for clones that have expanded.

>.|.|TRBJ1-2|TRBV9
CASSPPGGPYGYTF
TGTGCCAGCAGCCCCCCTGGGGGGCCCTATGGCTACACCTTC
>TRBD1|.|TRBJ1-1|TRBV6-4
CASSDRAGGSTEAFF
TGTGCCAGCAGTGACCGGGCAGGGGGCAGTACTGAAGCTTTCTTT
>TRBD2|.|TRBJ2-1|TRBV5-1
CASSFWAGGPLSYNEQFF
TGCGCCAGCAGCTTTTGGGCGGGAGGCCCCCTTTCCTACAATGAGCAGTTCTTC
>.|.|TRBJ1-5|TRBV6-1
CASSERPLDSNQPQHF
TGTGCCAGCAGTGAAAGGCCTCTGGATAGCAATCAGCCCCAGCATTTT
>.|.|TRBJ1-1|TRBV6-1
CASSSTGNTEAFF
TGTGCCAGCAGTTCCACAGGGAACACTGAAGCTTTCTTT
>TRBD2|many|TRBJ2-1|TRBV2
CASSVPSGSKDEQFF
TGTGCCAGCAGTGTCCCTAGCGGGAGTAAAGATGAGCAGTTCTTC
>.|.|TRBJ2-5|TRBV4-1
CASSQWRRETQYF
TGCGCCAGCAGCCAATGGCGTCGGGAGACCCAGTACTTC
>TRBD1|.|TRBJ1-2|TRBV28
CASSFPGTGSYGYTF
TGTGCCAGCAGTTTCCCCGGGACAGGGAGCTATGGCTACACCTTC
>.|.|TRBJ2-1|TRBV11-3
CASSLERPGDNEQFF
TGTGCCAGCAGCTTAGAGAGACCGGGGGACAATGAGCAGTTCTTC
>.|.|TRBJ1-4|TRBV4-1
CASSQEDRSTNEKLFF
TGCGCCAGCAGCCAAGAGGACAGATCAACTAATGAAAAACTGTTTTTT
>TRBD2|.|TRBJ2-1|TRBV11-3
CASAHSSGNDGGDEQFF
TGTGCCAGCGCCCACTCTAGCGGGAATGACGGTGGGGATGAGCAGTTCTTC
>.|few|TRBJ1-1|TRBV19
CASTRRDDTEAFF
TGTGCCAGTACCCGCCGTGATGATACTGAAGCTTTCTTT
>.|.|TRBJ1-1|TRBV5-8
CASSLEPRVNTEAFF
TGTGCCAGCAGCTTGGAACCGAGGGTGAACACTGAAGCTTTCTTT
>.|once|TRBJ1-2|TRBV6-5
CASKGTGPNYGYTF
TGTGCCAGCAAGGGCACCGGACCTAACTATGGCTACACCTTC
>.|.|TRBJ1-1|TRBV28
CASRKGGNTEAFF
TGTGCCAGCAGGAAGGGGGGGAACACTGAAGCTTTCTTT
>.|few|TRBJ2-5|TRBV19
CASSIEGTYQETQYF
TGTGCCAGTAGTATAGAGGGCACCTACCAAGAGACCCAGTACTTC
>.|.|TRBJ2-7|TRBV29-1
CSVEQGSSYEQYF
TGCAGCGTGGAGCAGGGGAGCTCCTACGAGCAGTACTTC
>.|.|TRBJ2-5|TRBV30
CAWRLARETQYF
TGTGCCTGGAGGCTCGCCAGGGAGACCCAGTACTTC
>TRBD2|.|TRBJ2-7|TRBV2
CASSRASSGTSSYEQYF
TGTGCCAGCAGCCGAGCGAGTAGCGGGACAAGCTCCTACGAGCAGTACTTC
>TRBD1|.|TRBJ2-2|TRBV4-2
CASSQSGTGNTGELFF
TGTGCCAGCAGCCAATCCGGGACAGGGAACACCGGGGAGCTGTTTTTT
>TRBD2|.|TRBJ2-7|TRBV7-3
CASSSSGGRALHEQYF
TGTGCCAGCAGCTCCTCAGGTGGGAGGGCCCTCCACGAGCAGTACTTC
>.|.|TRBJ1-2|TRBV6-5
CASSSGRVTTNYGYTF
TGTGCCAGCAGTTCGGGCAGGGTGACGACTAACTATGGCTACACCTTC